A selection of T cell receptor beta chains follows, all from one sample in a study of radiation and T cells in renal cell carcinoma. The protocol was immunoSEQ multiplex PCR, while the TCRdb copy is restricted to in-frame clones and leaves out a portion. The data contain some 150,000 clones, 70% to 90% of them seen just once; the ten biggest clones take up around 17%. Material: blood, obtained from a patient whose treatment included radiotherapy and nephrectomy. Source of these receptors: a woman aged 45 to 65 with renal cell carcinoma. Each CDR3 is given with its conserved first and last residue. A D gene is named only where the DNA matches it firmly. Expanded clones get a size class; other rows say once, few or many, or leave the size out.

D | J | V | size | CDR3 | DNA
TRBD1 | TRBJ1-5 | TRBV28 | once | CASTTGGIGQPQHF | TGTGCCAGCACAACAGGGGGCATAGGTCAGCCCCAGCATTTT
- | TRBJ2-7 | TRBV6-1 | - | CASSEGSGTRVEQYF | TGTGCCAGCAGCGAAGGGTCCGGGACCCGGGTCGAGCAGTACTTC
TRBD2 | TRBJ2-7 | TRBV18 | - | CASTRTSGGLTYEQYF | TGTGCCAGCACCAGGACTAGCGGGGGTTTAACCTACGAGCAGTACTTC
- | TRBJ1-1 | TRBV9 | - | CASSPRGDTEAFF | TGTGCCAGCAGCCCTAGGGGGGACACTGAAGCTTTCTTT
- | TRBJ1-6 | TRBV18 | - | CASSPQSSYNSPLHF | TGTGCCAGCTCACCACAGAGCTCCTATAATTCACCCCTCCACTTT
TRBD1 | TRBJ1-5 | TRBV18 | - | CASSPGTGQGYSNQPQHF | TGTGCCAGCTCACCCGGAACGGGACAGGGTTATAGCAATCAGCCCCAGCATTTT
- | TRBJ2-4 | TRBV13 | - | CATDTLAKNIQYF | TGTGCCACGGATACCCTAGCCAAAAACATTCAGTACTTC
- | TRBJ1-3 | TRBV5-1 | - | CASSSTGRSSGNTIYF | TGCGCCAGCAGCTCGACGGGACGGAGCTCTGGAAACACCATATATTTT
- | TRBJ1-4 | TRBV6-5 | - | CASTDGGRFEKLFF | TGTGCCAGCACCGATGGGGGAAGATTTGAAAAACTGTTTTTT
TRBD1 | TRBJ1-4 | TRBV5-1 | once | CASSLGQGNEKLFF | TGCGCCAGCAGCTTGGGACAGGGTAATGAAAAACTGTTTTTT
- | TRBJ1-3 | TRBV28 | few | CASSFQGMHGNTIYF | TGTGCCAGCAGTTTCCAGGGCATGCATGGAAACACCATATATTTT
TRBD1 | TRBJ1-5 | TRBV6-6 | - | CASSPGQLNQPQHF | TGTGCCAGCTCTCCGGGACAGCTGAATCAGCCCCAGCATTTT
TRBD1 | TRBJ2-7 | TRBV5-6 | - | CASSLVGTGSSYEQYF | TGTGCCAGCAGCTTGGTTGGGACAGGTTCTTCCTACGAGCAGTACTTC
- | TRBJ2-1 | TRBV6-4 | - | CASRILRGDNEQFF | TGTGCCAGCAGAATCCTCCGGGGAGACAATGAGCAGTTCTTC
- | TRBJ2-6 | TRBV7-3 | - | CASSPGIAGANVLTF | TGTGCCAGCAGTCCAGGGATTGCCGGGGCCAACGTCCTGACTTTC
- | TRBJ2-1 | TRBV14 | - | CASSHRGGRDEQFF | TGTGCCAGCAGCCACCGAGGGGGGAGGGATGAGCAGTTCTTC
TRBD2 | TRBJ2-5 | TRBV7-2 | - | CASRETSGDQTQYF | TGTGCCAGCAGGGAGACTAGCGGGGATCAAACCCAGTACTTC
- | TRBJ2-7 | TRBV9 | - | CASSRRQDFAYEQYF | TGTGCCAGCAGCCGTAGACAGGACTTTGCCTACGAGCAGTACTTC
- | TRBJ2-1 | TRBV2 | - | CASRGSAGTRYDEQFF | TGTGCCAGCAGGGGGTCGGCGGGCACTAGGTATGATGAGCAGTTCTTC
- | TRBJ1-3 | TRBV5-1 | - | CASSSSGQPSSGNTIYF | TGCGCCAGCAGCTCGAGCGGACAGCCGAGCTCTGGAAACACCATATATTTT
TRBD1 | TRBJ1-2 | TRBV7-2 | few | CASSPKGQSYGYTF | TGTGCCAGCAGCCCGAAGGGACAGAGCTATGGCTACACCTTC
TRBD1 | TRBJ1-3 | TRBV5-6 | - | CASSLLGQGAGNTIYF | TGTGCCAGCAGCTTACTGGGACAGGGAGCTGGAAACACCATATATTTT
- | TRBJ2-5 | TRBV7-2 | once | CASSLGGTQETQYF | TGTGCCAGCAGCCTAGGGGGTACACAAGAGACCCAGTACTTC
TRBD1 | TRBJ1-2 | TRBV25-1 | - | CASSEGQGSYGYTF | TGTGCCAGCAGTGAGGGACAGGGCAGCTATGGCTACACCTTC
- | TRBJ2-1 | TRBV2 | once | CASSGSGDNEQFF | TGTGCCAGCAGTGGGAGCGGAGACAATGAGCAGTTCTTC
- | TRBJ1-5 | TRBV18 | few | CASSPSAAAKTQHF | TGTGCCAGCTCACCGTCCGCGGCAGCTAAAACCCAGCATTTT